Detailed here is one TCR beta chain. cDNA specific to TCR beta was made from around 530 ng of total RNA, with a constant-region primer employed for priming. Library construction for TCR beta comprised three nested multiplex PCR rounds performed with slightly modified ARM-PCR. For roughly 11 cycles apiece, the opening two PCR rounds ran with TRBV1-TRBV30 forward primers and a C-beta reverse primer. TCRdb itself ran the multiplex PCR reads through MiXCR, one entry per CDR3 protein. The sample consists of fewer than 350,000 distinct CDR3 sequences, 65% of them appearing once. This CDR3 is built from 15 residues. Germline V gene sequence: CDR1 ENHRY, CDR2 SYGVKD. Trimming removed 10 bases from V and 0 bases from J; junction bases left unmatched: 8. The blood RNA (from unsorted whole blood) was obtained, and germline DNA was also extracted. Presurgery, 3 to 4 milliliters of peripheral blood were collected.

The record originates from a study of tumor-infiltrating lymphocytes in primary liver carcinoma. Study-level background: The study included patients who were men and women aged 30 to 69 years.

This sequence originates from a man aged 40-55 years with primary liver carcinoma and hepatitis B virus infection. The specimen sequenced was peripheral blood. The chain couples TRBV10-3 to TRBJ1-3, with 8 bases aligning to TRBD1. As DNA, the CDR3 is TGTGCCAGCGATCCCCAGGGGGCCTCTGGAAACACCATATATTTT. Its protein is CASDPQGASGNTIYF.